The 4 T cell receptor beta chains reported below all come from one sample, sequenced in a study of OX40 agonist ivuxolimab in advanced cancers. Produced via immunoSEQ multiplex PCR; TCRdb's table is partial and in-frame only. The sample shows more than 60,000 clones, 90% of them seen only once. The source was CD4+ or CD8+ T cells sorted from blood, collected in a trial of the OX40 agonist ivuxolimab. The receptors originated from an adult with an advanced solid tumor such as melanoma, head and neck, liver or kidney cancer.

This rearrangement joins TRBV2 to TRBJ2-5, with 9 bases that match TRBD1. This CDR3 is built from 14 residues. Germline CDR1 and CDR2: SNHLY and FYNNEI. V gave up 6 bases and J gave up 4 bases; unmatched junction bases: 6. Here the CDR3 DNA reads TGTGCCAGCAGACTGGGACAGGGCGGAGAGACCCAGTACTTC. It yields the protein CASRLGQGGETQYF. The whole variable domain, remainder taken from reference TRBV2 and TRBJ2-5, is EPEVTQTPSHQVTQMGQEVILRCVPISNHLYFYWYRQILGQKVEFLVSFYNNEISEKSEIFDDQFSVERPDGSNFTLKIRSTKLEDSAMYFCASRLGQGGETQYFGPGTRLLVL.

The J gene is TRBJ1-1, the V gene TRBV7-3; no clear D. CDR3 length: 13 amino acids. The V end lost 2 bases, the J end lost 3 bases, and 7 bases lay between the germline ends. Per germline, CDR1 SGHTA and CDR2 FQGTGA. As DNA, the CDR3 is TGTGCCAGCAGCTTAGGGTTGGACACTGAAGCTTTCTTT. Amino acids: CASSLGLDTEAFF.

In DNA form, the CDR3 reads TGTGCCAGCAGCCCGGGCGGGACTATCGACAATGAGCAGTTCTTC. This translates into CASSPGGTIDNEQFF. This chain links TRBV4-2 with TRBJ2-1; 7 nucleotides agree with TRBD2. Germline V CDR1 and CDR2: LGHNA, YNFKEQ. The CDR3 is made up of 15 amino acids. The trim removed 4 bases at V and 5 bases at J, leaving 8 bases unmatched.

This rearrangement joins TRBV5-1 to TRBJ1-4, with D unclear. Trimming pared 2 bases from V and 0 bases from J, leaving 5 bases between. The germline gives CDR1 SGHRS, CDR2 YFSETQ. The CDR3 sequence is 14 residues long. The CDR3 protein is CASSFGSTNEKLFF. The DNA for the CDR3 is TGCGCCAGCAGCTTTGGGTCAACTAATGAAAAACTGTTTTTT.